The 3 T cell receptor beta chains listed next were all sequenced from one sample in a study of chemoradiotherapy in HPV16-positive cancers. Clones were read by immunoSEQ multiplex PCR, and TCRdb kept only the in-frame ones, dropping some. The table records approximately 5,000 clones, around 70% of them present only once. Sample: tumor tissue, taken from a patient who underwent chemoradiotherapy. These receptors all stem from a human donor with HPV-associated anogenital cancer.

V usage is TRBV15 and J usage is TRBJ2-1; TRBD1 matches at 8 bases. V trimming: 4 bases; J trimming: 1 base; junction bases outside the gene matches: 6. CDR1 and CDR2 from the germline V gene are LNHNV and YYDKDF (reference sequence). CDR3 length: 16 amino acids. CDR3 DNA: TGTGCCACCAGCACCGTCGACAGGGGATCCTACAATGAGCAGTTCTTC. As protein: CATSTVDRGSYNEQFF.

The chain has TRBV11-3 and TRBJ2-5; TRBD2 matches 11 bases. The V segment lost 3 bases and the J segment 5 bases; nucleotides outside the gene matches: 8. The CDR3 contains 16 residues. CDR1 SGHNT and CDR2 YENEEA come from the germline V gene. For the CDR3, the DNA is TGTGCCAGCAGCTTTGCCCCACTAGCGGGAGAGGAGACCCAGTACTTC. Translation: CASSFAPLAGEETQYF.

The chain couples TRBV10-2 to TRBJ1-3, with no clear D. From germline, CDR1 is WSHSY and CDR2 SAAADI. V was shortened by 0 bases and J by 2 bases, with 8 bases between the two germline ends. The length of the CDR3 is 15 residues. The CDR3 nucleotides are TGCGCCAGCAGTGAGTCTTCCACTCCTGGAAACACCATATATTTT. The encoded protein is CASSESSTPGNTIYF.